Below are 10 T cell receptor beta chains sequenced from a single sample in a study of shared clonotypes between healthy human individuals. Using immunoSEQ multiplex PCR, the repertoire was profiled, and TCRdb retains in-frame clones only, with some absent. The sample has about 1.1 million clones, approximately 78% seen once. The specimen sequenced was memory CD4+ T cells from PBMCs. Indicated subset: CD45RA-negative fraction. The receptors were gathered from a man between 18 and 29 years old in good health. Some clones in this sample may be carry-over from other donors' samples.

The table lists this clone with a count of one. The gene calls are TRBV28 and TRBJ1-2, with TRBD1 identical over 7 bases. The J segment lost 4 bases and the V segment lost 4 bases, leaving 9 bases of the junction unmatched. CDR3 length equals 15 residues. Germline V gene data show CDR1 as MDHEN and CDR2 as SYDVKM. The CDR3 loop is CASSSPGQLFYGYTF. Here the CDR3 DNA reads TGTGCCAGCAGTTCCCCGGGACAGCTTTTCTATGGCTACACCTTC.

The chain uses TRBV5-6 and TRBJ2-3; D is possibly TRBD1 or TRBD2 (6 bases each). The CDR3 totals 15 residues. Germline V lookup: CDR1 SGHDT, CDR2 YYEEEE. The V end was cut by 5 bases, the J end by 6 bases, with 19 bases between. CDR3 in amino acids: CASSRGPGAVDTQYF. In DNA form, the CDR3 reads TGTGCCAGCAGTAGGGGACCGGGGGCCGTCGATACGCAGTATTTT.

There are a few counts of this clone. J is TRBJ2-6 and V is TRBV2; D gene ambiguous. CDR3 length: 16 residues. V shed 6 bases and J shed 4 bases, with 16 bases lying between them. Germline V gene sequence: CDR1 SNHLY, CDR2 FYNNEI. CDR3 region: CASSASQAPGANVLTF. CDR3 nucleotide sequence: TGTGCCAGCAGCGCCTCCCAGGCACCGGGGGCCAACGTCCTGACTTTC.

The chain combines TRBV6-6 with TRBJ1-2, with unresolved D. Germline loops: CDR1 MNHNY, CDR2 SVGAGI (reference sequence). CDR3 length: 12 amino acids. V lost 6 bases and J lost 4, with 9 bases in between. This CDR3 reads CASSSPSYGYTF. CDR3 DNA sequence: TGTGCCAGCAGCTCCCCCAGCTATGGCTACACCTTC.

This rearrangement joins TRBV30 to TRBJ1-5, with unresolved D. Between the trimmed V and J ends, which lost 0 bases and 3 bases, there was a span of 6 bases. In germline, CDR1 is GTSNPN, CDR2 SVGIG (reference sequence). CDR3 size: 13 residues. CDR3: CAWSVLNNQPQHF. The CDR3 nucleotides read TGTGCCTGGAGTGTCTTAAACAATCAGCCCCAGCATTTT.

This sequence joins TRBV4-1 and TRBJ2-7, with D maybe TRBD1 (6 bases). Germline V gene sequence: CDR1 MGHRA, CDR2 YSYEKL. Trimming cost V 1 base and J 2 bases, with 9 bases left between them. The CDR3 loop spans 14 amino acids. Here the CDR3 DNA reads TGCGCCAGCAGCCAAGGAGGACAGCCCTACGAGCAGTACTTC. It is translated as CASSQGGQPYEQYF.

This clone was detected only a few times. The CDR3 loop reads CASGSRLGGFEQYF. The CDR3 nucleotides read TGTGCCAGCGGGAGTCGACTAGGGGGATTCGAGCAGTACTTC. The rearrangement uses TRBV2 and TRBJ2-7, with D perhaps TRBD1 or TRBD2 (6 bases each). Between the trimmed V and J ends, which lost 8 bases and 6 bases, there was a span of 20 bases. The CDR3 sequence is 14 residues long. Germline V gene data show CDR1 as SNHLY and CDR2 as FYNNEI.

The chain is built from TRBV28 and TRBJ1-3; D gene uncertain. The germline V and J ends were trimmed by 10 bases and 2 bases, with 18 bases remaining between them. This CDR3 is built from 15 residues. Germline V gene sequence: CDR1 MDHEN, CDR2 SYDVKM. The CDR3 reads CATNSGSGAGNTIYF. Written as DNA, the CDR3 is TGTGCCACTAACTCGGGATCGGGTGCTGGAAACACCATATATTTT. The full variable domain, completed using reference TRBV28 and TRBJ1-3, is DVKVTQSSRYLVKRTGEKVFLECVQDMDHENMFWYRQDPGLGLRLIYFSYDVKMKEKGDIPEGYSVSREKKERFSLILESASTNQTSMYLCATNSGSGAGNTIYFGEGSWLTVV.

The table lists this clone with a few counts. The CDR3 is CASSLGLHYGYTF. In nucleotides, the CDR3 is TGTGCCAGCAGTCTTGGACTGCACTATGGCTACACCTTC. The chain carries TRBV27 and TRBJ1-2; unclear D gene. The ends were cut back, 5 bases at V and 3 bases at J, with 10 bases in the middle. The CDR3 runs 13 residues. Germline CDR1 reads MNHEY; CDR2 reads SMNVEV (reference sequence).

The chain carries TRBV6-5 and TRBJ1-1, with D possibly TRBD1 on 6 matching bases. V gave up 2 bases and J gave up 4 bases, with 8 bases separating them. Germline values: CDR1 MNHEY, CDR2 SVGAGI. The length of the CDR3 is 13 residues. This CDR3 is CASSYGGSTEAFF. CDR3 DNA sequence: TGTGCCAGCAGTTACGGGGGCAGCACTGAAGCTTTCTTT.